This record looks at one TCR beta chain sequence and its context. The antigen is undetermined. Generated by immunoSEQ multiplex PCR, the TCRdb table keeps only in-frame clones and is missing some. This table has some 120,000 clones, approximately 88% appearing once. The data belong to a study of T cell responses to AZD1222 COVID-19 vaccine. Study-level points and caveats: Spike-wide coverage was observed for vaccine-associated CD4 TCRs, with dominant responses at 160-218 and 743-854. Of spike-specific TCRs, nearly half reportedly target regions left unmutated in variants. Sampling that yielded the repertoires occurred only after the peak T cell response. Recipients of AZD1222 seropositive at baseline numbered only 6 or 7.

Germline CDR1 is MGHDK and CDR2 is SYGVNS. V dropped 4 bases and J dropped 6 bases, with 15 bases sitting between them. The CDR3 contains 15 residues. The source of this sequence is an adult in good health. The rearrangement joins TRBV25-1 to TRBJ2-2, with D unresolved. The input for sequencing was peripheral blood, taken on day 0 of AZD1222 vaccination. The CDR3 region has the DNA TGTGCCAGCAGTGCAAGCGTAATGCGTCCCGGGGAGCTGTTTTTT. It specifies CASSASVMRPGELFF. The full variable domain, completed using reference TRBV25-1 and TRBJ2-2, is EADIYQTPRYLVIGTGKKITLECSQTMGHDKMYWYQQDPGMELHLIHYSYGVNSTEKGDLSSESTVSRIRTEHFPLTLESARPSHTSQYLCASSASVMRPGELFFGEGSRLTVL.